This T cell receptor (beta chain) was identified in a study of beta chain features in type 1 diabetes. Every isolated RNA sample was fully reverse transcribed, so sequencing captured expressed TCRB transcripts. The method was immunoSEQ multiplex PCR; TCRdb's version includes in-frame clones alone and lacks a portion of them. The repertoire holds roughly 340,000 clones, with over 10% as singletons. The CDR3 is 15 amino acids. Trimming cost V 2 bases and J 1 base, with 10 bases left between them. Germline loops: CDR1 SEHNR, CDR2 FQNEAQ (reference sequence). In the case of this clone: Its antigen remains unknown.

Study results and caveats: Insertions at VDJ junctions were less frequent in type 1 diabetes patients. These patients also deleted more nucleotides at the same junctions. TCRB CDR3s from Type 1 diabetes patients were moderately but significantly shorter in all four CD4+ subsets.

The specimen was naive CD4+ T cells from blood. This clonotype was obtained from a woman younger than 30 with type 1 diabetes. The rearrangement uses TRBV7-9 and TRBJ2-3; D remains ambiguous. The CDR3: CASSLTAFRTDTQYF. The CDR3 nucleotides are TGTGCCAGCAGCTTAACTGCCTTTCGCACAGATACGCAGTATTTT.